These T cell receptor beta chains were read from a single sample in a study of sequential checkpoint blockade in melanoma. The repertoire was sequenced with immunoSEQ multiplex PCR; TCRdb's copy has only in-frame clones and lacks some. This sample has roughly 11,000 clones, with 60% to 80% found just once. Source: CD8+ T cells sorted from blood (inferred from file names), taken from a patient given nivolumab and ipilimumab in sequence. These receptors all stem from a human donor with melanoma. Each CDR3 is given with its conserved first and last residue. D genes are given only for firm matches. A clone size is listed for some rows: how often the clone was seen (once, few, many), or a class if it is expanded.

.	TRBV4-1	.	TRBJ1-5	CASSHRLIYGVQPQHF	TGCGCCAGCAGCCACAGATTAATATACGGGGTTCAGCCCCAGCATTTT
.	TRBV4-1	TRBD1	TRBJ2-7	CASSPTDRASSYEQYF	TGCGCCAGCAGCCCAACGGACAGGGCAAGCTCCTACGAGCAGTACTTC
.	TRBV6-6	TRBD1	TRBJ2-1	CASGQGYDEQFF	TGTGCCAGCGGACAGGGATACGATGAGCAGTTCTTC
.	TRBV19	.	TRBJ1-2	CASRDESGLYTF	TGTGCCAGTAGGGATGAATCCGGACTCTACACCTTC
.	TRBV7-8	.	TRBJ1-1	CASNIAGASEAFF	TGTGCCAGCAACATCGCAGGGGCGTCCGAAGCTTTCTTT
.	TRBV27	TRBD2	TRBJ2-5	CASSGTSGNWGTQYF	TGTGCCAGCAGCGGGACTAGCGGGAACTGGGGGACCCAGTACTTC
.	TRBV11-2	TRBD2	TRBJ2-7	CASSFSGSGYEQYF	TGTGCCAGCAGCTTTAGCGGGAGTGGCTACGAGCAGTACTTC
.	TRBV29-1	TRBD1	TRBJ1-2	CSVEEGQGALGYTF	TGCAGCGTTGAAGAGGGACAGGGGGCCTTGGGCTACACCTTC
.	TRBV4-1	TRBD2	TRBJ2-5	CASSHDWESGTSGNIQETQYF	TGCGCCAGCAGCCACGACTGGGAATCCGGGACTAGCGGGAATATACAAGAGACCCAGTACTTC
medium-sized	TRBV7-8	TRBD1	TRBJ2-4	CASSSDRGDIQYF	TGTGCCAGCAGCTCGGACAGGGGGGACATTCAGTACTTC
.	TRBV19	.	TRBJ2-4	CASTDLGIQYF	TGTGCCAGTACGGACTTGGGCATTCAGTACTTC
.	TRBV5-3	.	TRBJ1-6	CARSSGGGSYNSPLHF	TGTGCCAGAAGCTCCGGCGGGGGCTCCTATAATTCACCCCTCCACTTT
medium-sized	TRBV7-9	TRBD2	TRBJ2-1	CASSSTSGRAIEQFF	TGTGCCAGCAGCTCTACTAGCGGGAGGGCCATTGAGCAGTTCTTC
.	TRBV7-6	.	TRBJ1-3	CASSPLGAGSGNTIYF	TGTGCCAGCAGCCCACTTGGCGCGGGCTCTGGAAACACCATATATTTT
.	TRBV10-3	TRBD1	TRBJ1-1	CAISDSGQKGAFF	TGTGCCATCAGTGACTCGGGACAGAAAGGAGCTTTCTTT
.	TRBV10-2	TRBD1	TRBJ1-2	CASSQTGNYGYTF	TGCGCCAGCAGCCAGACAGGGAACTATGGCTACACCTTC
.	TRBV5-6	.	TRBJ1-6	CASSLERSSYNSPLHF	TGTGCCAGCAGCTTGGAACGGAGCTCCTATAATTCACCCCTCCACTTT
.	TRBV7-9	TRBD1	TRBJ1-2	CASSPNPPGQSHYGYTF	TGTGCCAGCAGCCCCAACCCTCCGGGACAGAGCCACTATGGCTACACCTTC
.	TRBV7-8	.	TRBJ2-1	CASSLLGETYNEQFF	TGTGCCAGCAGCTTACTTGGAGAGACCTACAATGAGCAGTTCTTC
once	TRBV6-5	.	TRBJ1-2	CASSYSNTSPRGYTF	TGTGCCAGCAGTTACTCGAATACCAGCCCCAGGGGCTACACCTTC
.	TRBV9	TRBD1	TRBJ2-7	CASSVESRGRYEQYF	TGTGCCAGCAGCGTAGAATCCAGGGGGCGCTACGAGCAGTACTTC
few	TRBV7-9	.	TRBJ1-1	CASRGGDTEAFF	TGTGCCAGCAGGGGGGGAGACACTGAAGCTTTCTTT
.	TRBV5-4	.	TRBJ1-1	CASSAQGAGTEAFF	TGTGCCAGCAGCGCACAAGGGGCCGGCACTGAAGCTTTCTTT
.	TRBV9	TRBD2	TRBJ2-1	CASSAGTSPLGEQFF	TGTGCCAGCAGCGCTGGGACTAGCCCCCTCGGAGAGCAGTTCTTC
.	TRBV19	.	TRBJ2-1	CASNYFDGEQFF	TGTGCCAGTAACTATTTTGACGGTGAGCAGTTCTTC
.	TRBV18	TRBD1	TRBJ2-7	CASSPWDRDLYEQYF	TGTGCCAGCTCACCTTGGGACAGGGATCTCTACGAGCAGTACTTC
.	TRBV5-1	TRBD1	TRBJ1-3	CASSLLRTGHGSGSGNTIYF	TGCGCCAGCAGCCTGCTTCGGACAGGCCACGGGTCCGGGTCTGGAAACACCATATATTTT
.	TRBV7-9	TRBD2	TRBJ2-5	CASSITSGGQETQYF	TGTGCCAGCAGCATAACTAGCGGGGGACAAGAGACCCAGTACTTC
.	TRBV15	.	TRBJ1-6	CATSRDRGLPSPLHF	TGTGCCACCAGCAGAGATCGGGGACTCCCTTCACCCCTCCACTTT
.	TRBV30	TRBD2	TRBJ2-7	CAWSRRGGGEQYF	TGTGCCTGGAGTAGGCGGGGGGGCGGCGAGCAGTACTTC
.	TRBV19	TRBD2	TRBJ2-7	CASRSLTSGSYEQYF	TGTGCCAGTAGGTCCTTGACTAGCGGCTCCTACGAGCAGTACTTC
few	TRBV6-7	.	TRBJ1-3	CAISGPSGNTIYF	TGTGCCATTTCAGGGCCTTCTGGAAACACCATATATTTT
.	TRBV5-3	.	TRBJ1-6	CARSLGLRRATLHF	TGTGCCAGAAGCTTGGGACTGCGGAGGGCTACCCTCCACTTT
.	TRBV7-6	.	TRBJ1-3	CASSLVAGATSGNTIYF	TGTGCCAGCAGCTTAGTGGCAGGGGCAACCTCTGGAAACACCATATATTTT
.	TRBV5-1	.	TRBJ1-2	CASSLTGLGYGYTF	TGCGCCAGCAGCTTAACAGGGTTGGGGTATGGCTACACCTTC
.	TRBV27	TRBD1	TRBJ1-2	CASSSDRNFRYGYTF	TGTGCCAGCAGTTCGGACAGGAACTTTCGGTATGGCTACACCTTC